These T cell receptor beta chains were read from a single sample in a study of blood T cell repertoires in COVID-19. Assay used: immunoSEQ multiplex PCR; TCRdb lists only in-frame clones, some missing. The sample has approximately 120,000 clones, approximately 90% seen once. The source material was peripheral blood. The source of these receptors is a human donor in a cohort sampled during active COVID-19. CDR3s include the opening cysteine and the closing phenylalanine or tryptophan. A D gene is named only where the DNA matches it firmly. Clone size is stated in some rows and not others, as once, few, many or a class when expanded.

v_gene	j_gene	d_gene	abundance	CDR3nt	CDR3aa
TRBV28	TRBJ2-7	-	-	TGTGCCAGCAGCTCAGGAAGGACAGCCTCCTACGAGCAGTACTTC	CASSSGRTASYEQYF
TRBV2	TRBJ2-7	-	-	TGTGCCAGCAGTTCAGACAGTGGAAGAGGGTACTTC	CASSSDSGRGYF
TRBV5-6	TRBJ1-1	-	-	TGTGCCAGCAGCCCCAACGGGCTGAGGGCGACTGAAGCTTTCTTT	CASSPNGLRATEAFF
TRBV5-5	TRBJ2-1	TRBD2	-	TGTGCCAGCAGCTTGTGGGGCGGGAGTGAATACAATGAGCAGTTCTTC	CASSLWGGSEYNEQFF
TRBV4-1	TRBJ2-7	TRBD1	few	TGCGCCAGCAGCCAAGGACAGGGACAGGGCCCCTACGAGCAGTACTTC	CASSQGQGQGPYEQYF
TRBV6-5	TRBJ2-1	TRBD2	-	TGTGCCAGCAGAATTAATAGCGGGGGATACAATGAGCAGTTCTTC	CASRINSGGYNEQFF
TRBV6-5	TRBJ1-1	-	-	TGTGCCAGCAGCAAGCTTTGGACACCCATCCCTGAAGCTTTCTTT	CASSKLWTPIPEAFF
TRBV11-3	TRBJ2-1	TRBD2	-	TGTGCCAGCAGCTTAGTCACTAGCGGGAGGAACAATGAGCAGTTCTTC	CASSLVTSGRNNEQFF
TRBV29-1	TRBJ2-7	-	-	TGCAGCGTTTCGGGGCAGGGGTCTCGCGAGCAGTACTTC	CSVSGQGSREQYF
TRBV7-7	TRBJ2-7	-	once	TGTGCTAGCAGCCCTAGTCCGACAGCCTCCTACGAGCAGTACTTC	CASSPSPTASYEQYF
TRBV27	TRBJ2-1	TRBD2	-	TGTGCCAGCAGTTTATCCGGGGGGGCCTTCAATGAGCAGTTCTTC	CASSLSGGAFNEQFF
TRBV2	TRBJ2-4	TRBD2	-	TGTGCCACCCAGACTAGCGGTATCAAAAACATTCAGTACTTC	CATQTSGIKNIQYF
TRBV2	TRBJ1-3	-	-	TGTGCCAGCAGTATCGAAGGAGGGAACACCATATATTTT	CASSIEGGNTIYF
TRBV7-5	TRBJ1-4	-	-	TGTGCCAGAAGCTCACGGCAGGGTTACGAAAAACTGTTTTTT	CARSSRQGYEKLFF
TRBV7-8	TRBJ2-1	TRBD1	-	TGTGCCAGCAGCTTAGTGGACAGGGGCTACAATGAGCAGTTCTTC	CASSLVDRGYNEQFF
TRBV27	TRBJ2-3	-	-	TGTGCCAGCAGTCCCGCGGGTGCAGATACGCAGTATTTT	CASSPAGADTQYF
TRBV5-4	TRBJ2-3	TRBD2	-	TGTGCCAGCAGCTTGGTAGCGGGGGACCTGAATACGCAGTATTTT	CASSLVAGDLNTQYF
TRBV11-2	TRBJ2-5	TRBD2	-	TGTGCCAGCAGAGCAGGACTAGCGGAGACCCAGTACTTC	CASRAGLAETQYF
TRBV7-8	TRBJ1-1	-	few	TGTGCCAGCAGCTTACAACCGGAGATGAACACTGAAGCTTTCTTT	CASSLQPEMNTEAFF
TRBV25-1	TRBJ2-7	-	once	TGTGCCAGCAGTGAAGGCGGCAGGGGTCCATCCGAGCAGTACTTC	CASSEGGRGPSEQYF
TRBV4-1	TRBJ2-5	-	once	TGCGCCAGCAGCCAAGAAGGGATGGTCGGGAACCAAGAGACCCAGTACTTC	CASSQEGMVGNQETQYF
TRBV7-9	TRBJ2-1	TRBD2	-	TGTGCCAGCAGCCCCCCGGGGGAGGGGTCCTACAATGAGCAGTTCTTC	CASSPPGEGSYNEQFF
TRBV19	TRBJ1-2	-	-	TGTGCCAGTAGTTTCGACGGGGGAAACTATGGCTACACCTTC	CASSFDGGNYGYTF
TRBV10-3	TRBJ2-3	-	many	TGTGCCATCAGGGGCAGAAGCTCAGATACGCAGTATTTT	CAIRGRSSDTQYF
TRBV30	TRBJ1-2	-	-	TGTGCCTGGACCACGGGACAATACGTCCCCCCCTACACCTTC	CAWTTGQYVPPYTF
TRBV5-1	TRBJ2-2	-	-	TGCGCCAGCAGCCCCGGACTGATTGTTAACACCGGGGAGCTGTTTTTT	CASSPGLIVNTGELFF
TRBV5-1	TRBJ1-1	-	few	TGCGCCAGCAGCTTATCTGGACAGCTGAACACTGAAGCTTTCTTT	CASSLSGQLNTEAFF
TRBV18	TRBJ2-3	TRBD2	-	TGTGCCAGCTCACCAGGACTAGCGCAAAGCACAGATACGCAGTATTTT	CASSPGLAQSTDTQYF
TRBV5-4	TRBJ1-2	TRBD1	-	TGTGCCAGCAGCCCGACAGGGGGCGGAGGCTACACCTTC	CASSPTGGGGYTF
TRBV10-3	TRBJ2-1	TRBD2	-	TGTGCCATCAGTGAGTCGGTGAGCGGGAGAGGTGAGCAGTTCTTC	CAISESVSGRGEQFF
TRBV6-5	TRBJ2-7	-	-	TGTGCCAGCTTTCCTACCGAGATGAGCGAGCAGTACTTC	CASFPTEMSEQYF
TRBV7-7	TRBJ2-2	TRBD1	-	TGTGCTAGCAGCCGGACCGGGACAGGGGTTCCCGGGGAGCTGTTTTTT	CASSRTGTGVPGELFF
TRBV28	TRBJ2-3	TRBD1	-	TGTGCCAGCAGTTTAGGTTTACAGCGGACAGGGGTTTTCACAGATACGCAGTATTTT	CASSLGLQRTGVFTDTQYF
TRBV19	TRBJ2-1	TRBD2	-	TGTGCCAGTAGTATAGTACCCAGCGGGATCAGGAATGAGCAGTTCTTC	CASSIVPSGIRNEQFF
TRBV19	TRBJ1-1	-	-	TGTGCCAGTATTAGGATCGGCGGGACTGAAGCTTTCTTT	CASIRIGGTEAFF
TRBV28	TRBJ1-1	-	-	TGTGCCAGTCTTAAGGGGTCAGGCAGGCAGGTGGAAGCTTTCTTT	CASLKGSGRQVEAFF
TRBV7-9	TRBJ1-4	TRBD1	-	TGTGCCAGCGCAGGGGGGAATGAAAAACTGTTTTTT	CASAGGNEKLFF
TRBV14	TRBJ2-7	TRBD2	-	TGTGCCAGCAGCCGCGCGGGAGGGATACGGGAGCAGTACTTC	CASSRAGGIREQYF
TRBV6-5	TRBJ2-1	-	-	TGTGCCAGCAGTTACGGTAGGGGTGGTGAGCAGTTCTTC	CASSYGRGGEQFF
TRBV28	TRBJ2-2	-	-	TGTGCCAGCAGTTCCGTTGCCGGGGAGCTGTTTTTT	CASSSVAGELFF
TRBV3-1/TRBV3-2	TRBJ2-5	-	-	TGTGCCAGCAGCCAAGTCGGGAGCGACGAGACCCAGTACTTC	CASSQVGSDETQYF
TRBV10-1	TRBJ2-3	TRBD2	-	TGCGCCAGCAGCGTTAGCGGGAGAGGCTCAGATACGCAGTATTTT	CASSVSGRGSDTQYF